One and the same sample provided the 17 T cell receptor beta chains below, sequenced in a study of T-cell memory formation after mild COVID-19. One entry per CDR3 protein results from TCRdb running MiXCR on the 5' RACE reads. The sample lists some 300,000 distinct CDR3 sequences; 20% to 25% were seen once. Specimen: PBMCs or a T cell subset sorted from them (not recorded which). Receptor source: a man aged 18 to 30 who had mild COVID-19 (a few samples of this study predate the infection). Cell type and time point are not known.

The CDR3 is CASTPPGGRTGELFF. CDR3 in DNA: TGTGCCAGCACCCCGCCCGGGGGACGGACCGGGGAGCTGTTTTTT. V is TRBV12-3 or TRBV12-4 and J is TRBJ2-2; D may be TRBD2 (6 bases). The CDR3 runs to 15 residues. The V gene lost 7 bases and the J gene lost 5 bases, with 17 bases spanning the gap.

This clonotype was observed at least ten times. J is TRBJ2-1 and V is TRBV7-9; unclear D gene. This CDR3 comprises 14 residues. Trimming stripped 5 bases from V and 4 bases from J, with 12 bases between. Germline V gene sequence: CDR1 SEHNR, CDR2 FQNEAQ (reference sequence). Here the CDR3 reads CASSAWTLYNEQFF. CDR3 DNA sequence: TGTGCCAGCAGCGCATGGACGCTGTACAATGAGCAGTTCTTC.

The chain employs TRBV29-1 and TRBJ2-7; D gene ambiguous. V was cut by 3 bases and J by 7 bases, with 10 bases left in between. The CDR3 extends over 11 amino acids. Germline-derived CDR1 and CDR2 are SQVTM and ANQGSEA. The CDR3 sequence: CSVDPPLEQYV. CDR3 nucleotides: TGCAGCGTTGATCCCCCGTTGGAGCAGTACGTC.

The chain couples TRBV14 to TRBJ2-5; D not certain. The germline CDR1 and CDR2 sequences are SGHDN and FVKESK. Trimming cost V 1 base and J 6 bases, with 21 bases left between them. This CDR3 region has 17 residues. CDR3 coding DNA: TGTGCCAGCAGCCAAGTCACTCCAGGCCAACCCTCGAAGACCCAGTACTTC. Translating gives CASSQVTPGQPSKTQYF.

The chain recombines TRBV20-1 with TRBJ2-3, with D perhaps TRBD2 (7 bases). Germline V CDR1 and CDR2: DFQATT, SNEGSKA (reference sequence). The CDR3 is made up of 17 amino acids. The germline V and J ends were trimmed by 6 bases and 0 bases, with 22 bases remaining between them. The CDR3 DNA sequence: TGCAGTGCGAAGGGCGGGGGAGTGGGGGCAAGCACAGATACGCAGTATTTT. Protein: CSAKGGGVGASTDTQYF.

The rearrangement uses TRBV7-6 and TRBJ2-2, with no clear D. The V end lost 2 bases, the J end lost 6 bases, and 13 bases lay between the germline ends. CDR3 length: 15 residues. Germline V CDR1 and CDR2: SGHVS, FNYEAQ. CDR3 amino acids: CASSLSRQEAGELFF. In nucleotides, the CDR3 is TGTGCCAGCAGCTTATCTAGACAAGAGGCCGGGGAGCTGTTTTTT. Combining the CDR3 with reference TRBV7-6 and TRBJ2-2 gives the whole variable domain GAGVSQSPRYKVTKRGQDVALRCDPISGHVSLYWYRQALGQGPEFLTYFNYEAQQDKSGLPNDRFSAERPEGSISTLTIQRTEQRDSAMYRCASSLSRQEAGELFFGEGSRLTVL.

The chain couples TRBV7-9 to TRBJ2-3; D tentatively fits TRBD1 or TRBD2 (5 bases each). From germline, CDR1 is SEHNR and CDR2 FQNEAQ (reference sequence). Trimming took off 5 bases at V and 2 bases at J, with 14 bases between the two ends. The CDR3 runs 15 residues. CDR3 sequence: CASSPPGPPTDTQYF. Here the CDR3 DNA reads TGTGCCAGCAGCCCTCCGGGACCACCCACAGATACGCAGTATTTT.

This chain links TRBV7-2 with TRBJ2-3; 10 nucleotides line up with TRBD2. Germline assignment: CDR1 SGHTA and CDR2 FQGNSA. The CDR3 covers 16 residues. V trimming: 2 bases; J trimming: 2 bases; junction bases outside the gene matches: 4. Written as DNA, the CDR3 is TGTGCCAGCAGCTTAAAGCGGGGGGGCTCCACAGATACGCAGTATTTT. This gives the protein CASSLKRGGSTDTQYF.

The chain joins TRBV5-1 to TRBJ2-3; 8 bases align to TRBD2. Germline V gene data show CDR1 as SGHRS and CDR2 as YFSETQ. CDR3 length equals 14 residues. V was clipped by 5 bases and J by 4 bases; unmatched bases: 6. As DNA, the CDR3 is TGCGCCAGCAGGATAAGGACTAGCTCAGATACGCAGTATTTT. Translation: CASRIRTSSDTQYF.

The chain has TRBV20-1 and TRBJ2-3; TRBD1 might be the D (6 bases). From germline, CDR1 is DFQATT and CDR2 SNEGSKA (reference sequence). This CDR3 is built from 16 residues. The V and J ends lost 5 bases and 1 base respectively, with 19 bases between them. The CDR3 DNA sequence: TGCAGTGCTGCCGCATCGGCGGCAGGGGGCACAGATACGCAGTATTTT. It yields the protein CSAAASAAGGTDTQYF.

The V gene is TRBV20-1, the J gene TRBJ2-2, with D tentatively TRBD1 (6 bases). This CDR3 contains 16 residues. Looked up from germline, CDR1 is DFQATT and CDR2 is SNEGSKA (reference sequence). Trimming took 1 base from V and 2 from J, leaving 14 bases between them. The CDR3, as DNA: TGCAGTGCTAGAGGACCCCGGGACACCAACACCGGGGAGCTGTTTTTT. Amino acid sequence: CSARGPRDTNTGELFF.

This chain uses TRBV25-1 with TRBJ2-7, with D unclear. This CDR3 region has 10 residues. With 4 bases removed from V and 6 bases from J, the gap between germline ends came to 4 bases. The germline CDR1 and CDR2 sequences are MGHDK and SYGVNS. In DNA form, the CDR3 reads TGTGCCAGCAGTGCTGGCGAGCAGTACTTC. Its translation: CASSAGEQYF.

V is TRBV13 and J is TRBJ2-3, with 10 positions matching TRBD1. The germline V gene encodes CDR1 PRHDT and CDR2 FYEKMQ (reference sequence). V lost 1 base to trimming and J lost 6 bases; unmatched junction nucleotides: 4. The CDR3 covers 15 residues. The CDR3 region is CASSLEDRGMDTQYF. CDR3 in DNA: TGTGCCAGCAGCTTAGAGGACAGGGGGATGGATACGCAGTATTTT. Full variable domain (missing parts from reference TRBV13 and TRBJ2-3): AAGVIQSPRHLIKEKRETATLKCYPIPRHDTVYWYQQGPGQDPQFLISFYEKMQSDKGSIPDRFSAQQFSDYHSELNMSSLELGDSALYFCASSLEDRGMDTQYFGPGTRLTVL.

This clonotype has just a few counts. This chain links TRBV7-8 with TRBJ2-5; 9 bases map to TRBD1. The CDR3 totals 15 residues. J lost 5 bases, V lost 5 bases, and 9 bases had no gene match. Germline V gene sequence: CDR1 SGHVS, CDR2 FQNEAQ. In DNA, the CDR3 is TGTGCCAGCAGCCCATTGGACAGGGGTGGGGAGACCCAGTACTTC. This encodes CASSPLDRGGETQYF.

This clonotype was counted only a few times. The chain is built from TRBV6-5 and TRBJ2-2; D ambiguous. In germline, CDR1 is MNHEY, CDR2 SVGAGI. This CDR3 has 15 amino acids. The V gene lost 0 bases and the J gene lost 0 bases, with 5 bases spanning the gap. In nucleotides, the CDR3 is TGTGCCAGCAGTTACTCGCACGCGAACACCGGGGAGCTGTTTTTT. This codes for CASSYSHANTGELFF.

The sample holds many counts of this clonotype. This chain joins TRBV9 and TRBJ2-3; D may be TRBD1 (6 bases). The CDR3 is 14 amino acids. Trimming removed 3 bases at V and 2 bases at J, with 10 bases between. In germline, CDR1 is SGDLS, CDR2 YYNGEE. This CDR3 reads CASSADRNTDTQYF. CDR3 DNA sequence: TGTGCCAGCAGCGCAGACAGGAACACAGATACGCAGTATTTT.

The chain recombines TRBV5-1 with TRBJ2-3; 14 bases fit TRBD2. Germline V gene sequence: CDR1 SGHRS, CDR2 YFSETQ. With 4 bases clipped from V and 2 bases from J, the junction kept 3 bases outside the gene matches. The CDR3 is 16 residues long. CDR3 protein: CASSRTSGGTTDTQYF. The DNA of the CDR3 is TGCGCCAGCAGCAGGACTAGCGGGGGGACCACAGATACGCAGTATTTT.